This paragraph reports one T cell receptor beta chain. Its antigen is as yet unknown. The CDR3 is 17 residues long. After removal of 0 bases from V and 4 bases from J, the junction contained 10 bases not matched to a gene. Per the germline V gene, CDR1 is SGHTS and CDR2 is YDEGEE. The entry originates in a study of Tregs in tolerant kidney transplant recipients. Study results and limitations: Biological reproducibility was not directly addressed, but technical replication error appeared minimal. Activated donor B cell expansion appeared to reveal the most relevant donor-specific TCRbeta repertoire.

Assay: immunoSEQ multiplex PCR; the TCRdb copy retains only in-frame clones and omits some. The data show roughly 120,000 clones, 92% seen once. The source of this sequence is a human donor in good health. Sequenced sample: CD4+ T cells from blood. The V call is TRBV5-8, the J call TRBJ2-3; 8 bases match TRBD2. CDR3: CASSLAVTSGRSDTQYF. CDR3 bases: TGTGCCAGCAGCTTGGCCGTTACTAGCGGTCGGTCAGATACGCAGTATTTT.